The 18 T cell receptor beta chains below were found in one sample sequenced in a study of shared clonotypes between healthy human individuals (TCRdb year 2020). The library was made by the immunoSEQ multiplex PCR assay. TCRdb provides this immuneACCESS table in a form limited to in-frame rearrangements. Some clones are lacking; in checked studies, under half of them reflect an unresolved V gene, and why the rest are absent is not known. Here the sample has almost 750,000 clones; over 60% occur a single time. The ten largest clones represent over 1.5% of the sample. Material for sequencing was memory CD4+ T cells sorted from blood. The cell subset or site label here, explained by the study, means: CD45RA-negative fraction. The receptors come from a woman aged 25 to 39 in good health.

This rearrangement joins TRBV15 to TRBJ2-5, with 7 bases that match TRBD2. The germline V gene encodes CDR1 LNHNV and CDR2 YYDKDF (reference sequence). This CDR3 has 13 residues. Unmatched junction bases numbered 2, after V lost 3 bases and J lost 4 bases. The CDR3 protein is CATSRGGLETQYF. In DNA, the CDR3 is TGTGCCACCAGCAGGGGGGGGTTAGAGACCCAGTACTTC.

This clone was counted between two and nine times. This chain connects TRBV4-1 to TRBJ1-2, with D uncertain. The V gene's germline CDR1 is MGHRA and CDR2 YSYEKL. The V and J ends lost 5 bases and 3 bases respectively, with 7 bases between them. The CDR3 is 12 amino acids. Here the CDR3 DNA reads TGCGCCAGCAGCGCGACTGACTATGGCTACACCTTC. It yields the protein CASSATDYGYTF.

The chain combines TRBV19 with TRBJ1-1; D gene ambiguous. Germline V lookup: CDR1 LNHDA, CDR2 SQIVND (reference sequence). The CDR3 has 13 residues. Trimming took off 2 bases at V and 7 bases at J, with 11 bases between the two ends. CDR3 sequence reads: CASSIPHRDEAFF. The CDR3 DNA follows: TGTGCCAGTAGTATACCGCACCGAGATGAAGCTTTCTTT.

The chain combines TRBV11-1 with TRBJ1-1; D gene uncertain. CDR3 length equals 12 residues. Trimming left V 5 bases short and J 7 bases short, with 11 bases between. The germline V gene has CDR1 SGHAT and CDR2 FQDESV (reference sequence). The CDR3 nucleotides are TGTGCCAGCAGCCCCCAGTTTGGTGAAGCTTTCTTT. The encoded protein is CASSPQFGEAFF.

This chain uses TRBV7-2 with TRBJ2-1; 8 bases agree with TRBD2. The CDR3 is 16 residues long. Germline loops: CDR1 SGHTA, CDR2 FQGNSA. Unmatched junction bases numbered 4, after V lost 1 base and J lost 2 bases. CDR3 region: CASSLEALAAYNEQFF. In DNA, the CDR3 is TGTGCCAGCAGCTTAGAGGCACTAGCGGCCTACAATGAGCAGTTCTTC.

V and J are TRBV7-8 and TRBJ2-7; the match to TRBD1 covers 7 bases. The junction had 7 bases not matched to a gene; V was cut back by 5 bases and J by 0 bases. CDR1 SGHVS and CDR2 FQNEAQ come from the germline V gene. The CDR3 totals 15 residues. CDR3 amino acids: CASSPPTGSSYEQYF. DNA of the CDR3: TGTGCCAGCAGCCCCCCGACAGGGTCCTCCTACGAGCAGTACTTC.

The V gene is TRBV9, the J gene TRBJ1-1, with D tentatively TRBD1 (5 bases). The germline gives CDR1 SGDLS, CDR2 YYNGEE. V lost 5 bases and J lost 0, with 11 bases in between. This CDR3 region has 14 residues. CDR3 DNA: TGTGCCAGCAGTTCCGGGACTTTGAACACTGAAGCTTTCTTT. Protein product: CASSSGTLNTEAFF.

The chain couples TRBV5-1 to TRBJ1-2; D remains unclear. Germline V CDR1 and CDR2: SGHRS, YFSETQ. Deletions cut 4 bases from V and 4 bases from J, with 11 bases between. The CDR3 runs 13 residues. CDR3 nucleotides: TGCGCCAGCAGCCCCGGGGAGCGCTATGGCTACACCTTC. This encodes CASSPGERYGYTF.

The gene calls are TRBV7-8 and TRBJ2-2; 13 bases map to TRBD2. With 3 bases clipped from V and 7 bases from J, the junction kept 14 bases outside the gene matches. Looked up from germline, CDR1 is SGHVS and CDR2 is FQNEAQ. This CDR3 is built from 19 residues. CDR3: CASSFHRLAGGHKGGELFF. Written as DNA, the CDR3 is TGTGCCAGCAGCTTCCATAGACTAGCGGGAGGTCATAAGGGCGGGGAGCTGTTTTTT.

The chain combines TRBV7-3 with TRBJ2-2, with TRBD2 as a possible D gene (5 bases). Germline lookup yields CDR1 SGHTA and CDR2 FQGTGA. The CDR3 loop spans 15 amino acids. V lost 3 bases to trimming and J lost 1 base, with 9 bases between them. The CDR3 sequence is CASSFGLGNTGELFF. In DNA, the CDR3 is TGTGCCAGCAGCTTTGGACTGGGGAACACCGGGGAGCTGTTTTTT.

The rearrangement links TRBV4-1 to TRBJ2-1; D remains ambiguous. This CDR3 spans 12 amino acids. Looked up from germline, CDR1 is MGHRA and CDR2 is YSYEKL. The germline V and J ends were trimmed by 5 bases and 8 bases, with 10 bases remaining between them. The CDR3 bases are TGCGCCAGCAGCTATACAGAGGATGAGCAGTTCTTC. As protein: CASSYTEDEQFF.

A word on this clone: This same CDR3 is encoded by further DNA sequences in the sample. The CDR3 bases are TGCAGCGTTGGACTAGCGGGAGCCTACAATGAGCAGTTCTTC. This codes for CSVGLAGAYNEQFF. The chain joins TRBV29-1 to TRBJ2-1; 12 nucleotides align to TRBD2. CDR1 is SQVTM and CDR2 is ANQGSEA in the germline V gene. Losses at the gene ends were 4 bases for V and 2 bases for J; bases not matched to a gene: 0. This CDR3 is 14 amino acids long.

The chain carries TRBV5-1 and TRBJ2-1; 15 positions match TRBD2. Trimming cost V 5 bases and J 8 bases; bases outside gene matches: 8. CDR3 length: 16 amino acids. Looked up from germline, CDR1 is SGHRS and CDR2 is YFSETQ. CDR3 protein: CASRESGTSGRYEQFF. The CDR3, as DNA: TGCGCCAGCAGGGAGAGTGGGACTAGCGGGAGGTATGAGCAGTTCTTC.

This chain uses TRBV6-1 with TRBJ2-7; a weak D match, TRBD1 (7 bases). Per germline, CDR1 MNHNS and CDR2 SASEGT. V was pared by 5 bases and J by 6 bases, with 14 bases between. This CDR3 spans 13 amino acids. The CDR3 loop reads CASSLADRTEQYF. CDR3 in DNA: TGTGCCAGCAGTTTAGCGGACAGGACCGAGCAGTACTTC.

The chain carries TRBV7-6 and TRBJ2-1, with D uncertain. The CDR3 spans 15 residues. V was clipped by 1 base and J by 9 bases, with 16 bases between them. Germline lookup yields CDR1 SGHVS and CDR2 FNYEAQ. Here the CDR3 DNA reads TGTGCCAGCAGCTTAGGAGTGACTCGAGCTGGTGAGCAGTTCTTC. This encodes CASSLGVTRAGEQFF.

This clone has just one count. The chain carries TRBV19 and TRBJ1-1; 7 bases are a match to TRBD1. Germline CDR1 is LNHDA and CDR2 is SQIVND (reference sequence). V lost 7 bases to trimming and J lost 4 bases; unmatched junction nucleotides: 9. The CDR3 has 14 residues. The CDR3 coding sequence is TGTGCCAGTACCATCAGGGGGGTCAGCACTGAAGCTTTCTTT. This gives the protein CASTIRGVSTEAFF. The full variable domain, rest sourced from reference TRBV19 and TRBJ1-1, is DGGITQSPKYLFRKEGQNVTLSCEQNLNHDAMYWYRQDPGQGLRLIYYSQIVNDFQKGDIAEGYSVSREKKESFPLTVTSAQKNPTAFYLCASTIRGVSTEAFFGQGTRLTVV.

This sequence joins TRBV28 and TRBJ1-1; 10 bases align to TRBD1. The ends lost 5 bases at V and 4 bases at J; junction bases unmatched: 10. Per the germline V gene, CDR1 is MDHEN and CDR2 is SYDVKM. This CDR3 region has 16 residues. The CDR3 nucleotides read TGTGCCAGCAGTCAGGACAGGGGGGTTGGTGCCACTGAAGCTTTCTTT. The encoded protein is CASSQDRGVGATEAFF.

This clone occurred once. V usage is TRBV6-1 and J usage is TRBJ1-4, with D hard to call. The length of the CDR3 is 13 residues. Germline-derived CDR1 and CDR2 are MNHNS and SASEGT. V was cut by 4 bases and J by 3 bases, with 6 bases left in between. The CDR3 nucleotides are TGTGCCAGCAGTGCCCGAGCTAATGAAAAACTGTTTTTT. Protein sequence: CASSARANEKLFF.